The text below deals with one TCR beta chain. The antigen is unknown. At one end, the junction sequence differs from germline, possibly due to a read error. This sample was included in a study of breast tumors, draining lymph nodes, adjacent tissues. Study-level findings and limits: Most tumor T cells seemingly derive from lymph node, then expand in tumor. Compared with basal-like, luminal-like tumors shared significantly more repertoire with nontumor tissue. Tumor T cell lymph node origin was a supported hypothesis, not proven.

Axillary draining lymph nodes of breast cancer patients supplied the node samples. TCRdb independently ran MiXCR on the multiplex PCR reads; one entry per CDR3 protein. The sample contains roughly 110,000 distinct CDR3 sequences, approximately 28% of which appear only once. The CDR3 totals 13 residues. CDR1 is SGHTA and CDR2 is FQGNSA in the germline V gene. This receptor was obtained from a female donor with breast cancer. Some clones in this sample may be carry-over from other donors' samples. The sequencing sample was made of axillary lymph node tissue. The chain employs TRBV7-2 and TRBJ2-7; D is ambiguous. CDR3 in DNA: TGCACCAGCAGCTTAGCCACAGTGATCGAGCAGTACTTC. This translates into CTSSLATVIEQYF.